This passage covers 10 T cell receptor beta chains from one sample sequenced in a study of radiation and T cells in renal cell carcinoma. Profiled with immunoSEQ multiplex PCR; TCRdb holds only in-frame clones, not every one. This table holds about 86,000 clones, about 82% found once. Time point here: blood 4 weeks post-SBRT, at nephrectomy. The treatment was: 15 Gy SBRT to primary tumor, nephrectomy 4 weeks later. Sample: blood, taken from a patient whose treatment included radiotherapy and nephrectomy. These receptors were obtained from a middle-aged man with renal cell carcinoma.

This clone was seen only once. The genes are TRBV6-6 and TRBJ2-5; 7 bases fit TRBD1. This CDR3 spans 14 amino acids. V gave up 7 bases and J gave up 2 bases; unmatched junction bases: 7. The germline CDR1 and CDR2 sequences are MNHNY and SVGAGI (reference sequence). CDR3 DNA: TGTGCCAGCACCCGACAGGGAAGTCAAGAGACCCAGTACTTC. Amino acids: CASTRQGSQETQYF.

V is TRBV18 and J is TRBJ1-6, with D perhaps matching TRBD1 (6 bases). The CDR3 extends over 13 amino acids. The V and J ends lost 3 bases and 8 bases respectively, with 8 bases between them. From germline, CDR1 is KGHSH and CDR2 LQKENI. CDR3 DNA: TGTGCCAGCTCACCCCGGACAGATTCACCCCTCCACTTT. Translating gives CASSPRTDSPLHF.

The chain uses TRBV2 and TRBJ1-5, with no clear D. Germline CDR1 and CDR2: SNHLY and FYNNEI. The CDR3 length is 16 residues. The ends were cut back, 5 bases at V and 3 bases at J, with 17 bases in the middle. In DNA form, the CDR3 reads TGTGCCAGCAGTTTCCTCCAGGCGAAGCCCAATCAGCCCCAGCATTTT. It is translated as CASSFLQAKPNQPQHF.

The chain employs TRBV27 and TRBJ2-5; D might be TRBD2 (5 bases). Trimming took 3 bases from V and 2 from J, leaving 7 bases between them. The CDR3 contains 13 residues. Germline V gene sequence: CDR1 MNHEY, CDR2 SMNVEV (reference sequence). CDR3 coding DNA: TGTGCCAGCAGTTTCCGGGGACAAGAGACCCAGTACTTC. It is translated as CASSFRGQETQYF.

The chain couples TRBV6-5 to TRBJ1-6; D is ambiguous. Germline CDR1 MNHEY, CDR2 SVGAGI. The CDR3 has 13 residues. Trimming took 6 bases from V and 7 from J, leaving 10 bases between them. CDR3 sequence: CASREGRNSPLHF. For the CDR3, the DNA is TGTGCCAGCAGGGAGGGAAGGAATTCACCCCTCCACTTT.

The gene calls are TRBV30 and TRBJ1-1; D is unclear. The CDR3 runs 11 residues. Trimming removed 4 bases from V and 8 bases from J, with 11 bases in between. CDR1 and CDR2 (germline): GTSNPN, SVGIG (reference sequence). CDR3 DNA: TGTGCCTGGAATATGGGCAAGGAAGCTTTCTTT. It encodes CAWNMGKEAFF.

This chain uses TRBV9 with TRBJ2-7, with D tentatively TRBD2 (7 bases). CDR1 SGDLS and CDR2 YYNGEE come from the germline V gene. The CDR3 consists of 16 residues. Trimming pared 3 bases from V and 2 bases from J, leaving 18 bases between. The CDR3: CASSDTQGTNTYEQYF. The CDR3 DNA is TGTGCCAGCAGCGACACTCAGGGGACTAACACCTACGAGCAGTACTTC.

The chain carries TRBV27 and TRBJ1-1; D gene unclear. Looked up from germline, CDR1 is MNHEY and CDR2 is SMNVEV (reference sequence). The CDR3 is 12 residues long. Trimming cost V 7 bases and J 5 bases, with 11 bases left between them. For the CDR3, the DNA is TGTGCCAGCATGCAAGGTGGGACTGAAGCTTTCTTT. Its protein is CASMQGGTEAFF.

V is TRBV6-1 and J is TRBJ1-1; 7 positions match TRBD1. This CDR3 spans 15 amino acids. Per germline, CDR1 MNHNS and CDR2 SASEGT. The trim removed 6 bases at V and 1 base at J, leaving 8 bases unmatched. The CDR3 coding sequence is TGTGCCAGCAGATTACAGGGGACGGCGAACACTGAAGCTTTCTTT. Its protein is CASRLQGTANTEAFF.

In this sample, this clone turned up once. The chain links TRBV9 to TRBJ2-2; TRBD2 agrees at 9 bases. The trim removed 3 bases at V and 0 bases at J, leaving 9 bases unmatched. The CDR3 has 18 residues. Germline V gene sequence: CDR1 SGDLS, CDR2 YYNGEE. CDR3 coding DNA: TGTGCCAGCAGCGGAGGGAGACTAGCGGTAACGAACACCGGGGAGCTGTTTTTT. It is translated as CASSGGRLAVTNTGELFF. Drawing the rest from reference TRBV9 and TRBJ2-2, the complete variable domain is DSGVTQTPKHLITATGQRVTLRCSPRSGDLSVYWYQQSLDQGLQFLIQYYNGEERAKGNILERFSAQQFPDLHSELNLSSLELGDSALYFCASSGGRLAVTNTGELFFGEGSRLTVL.